The rows below give T cell receptor beta chains drawn from one sample of a study of cytomegalovirus exposure and HLA in healthy donors. Using immunoSEQ multiplex PCR, the repertoire was profiled, and TCRdb retains in-frame clones only, with some absent. The table lists about 110,000 clones, 79% of them singletons. The sequenced material came from PBMCs. All receptors derive from a woman aged 18-29 years in good health and CMV-seropositive. The CDR3 runs from the conserved cysteine through the conserved F or W. A D gene is named only where the DNA matches it firmly. Clone size, where shown, is once, few, many, or a class for clones that have expanded.

-	TRBJ2-7	TRBD1	TRBV5-4	TGTGCCAGCAGCTTCGGACAGGGACACTACGAGCAGTACTTC	CASSFGQGHYEQYF
-	TRBJ1-6	-	TRBV11-2	TGTGCCAGCAGCTTGGGTCGACAGGTCCCTCGGCCCCTCCACTTT	CASSLGRQVPRPLHF
few	TRBJ1-1	-	TRBV6-1	TGTGCCAGCTCCAGAGGGATGAACACTGAAGCTTTCTTT	CASSRGMNTEAFF
-	TRBJ2-7	-	TRBV6-5	TGTGCCAGCAGTTACTCGACCGGAGGAGCCTACGAGCAGTACTTC	CASSYSTGGAYEQYF
-	TRBJ2-7	TRBD2	TRBV2	TGTGCCAGCACCTGGACTAGCGCCTCCTACGAGCAGTACTTC	CASTWTSASYEQYF
-	TRBJ1-1	TRBD1	TRBV7-9	TGTGCCAGCAGCTTAGAGGGGGACAGGGGCACTGAAGCTTTCTTT	CASSLEGDRGTEAFF
once	TRBJ1-1	TRBD1	TRBV7-8	TGTGCCAGCAGCGTGACAGGGGGCGGCACTGAAGCTTTCTTT	CASSVTGGGTEAFF
-	TRBJ2-7	-	TRBV28	TGTGCCAGCATTTCACCCAGGGCTACCTACGAGCAGTACTTC	CASISPRATYEQYF
-	TRBJ2-1	TRBD2	TRBV6-4	TGTGCCAGCAGTGACTCTAGCGGGACCTACAATGAGCAGTTCTTC	CASSDSSGTYNEQFF
-	TRBJ2-7	TRBD1	TRBV30	TGTGCCTGGGTCCCGACAGGGTTGTCCTACGAGCAGTACTTC	CAWVPTGLSYEQYF
-	TRBJ1-5	TRBD1	TRBV18	TGTGCCAGCTCAGGGGCGACAGGGGGGGCGAATCAGCCCCAGCATTTT	CASSGATGGANQPQHF
-	TRBJ2-5	-	TRBV5-1	TGCGCCAGCAGCTTGTCCGGGTCACCCCACCAAGAGACCCAGTACTTC	CASSLSGSPHQETQYF
-	TRBJ1-1	TRBD1	TRBV10-1	TGCGCCAGCAGTGAGTCTCGCCGGGACAGGGTGAACACTGAAGCTTTCTTT	CASSESRRDRVNTEAFF
-	TRBJ1-1	TRBD1	TRBV2	TGTGCCAGCAGTGAAGCGCTTTTGACAGGGGGCGAAGCTTTCTTT	CASSEALLTGGEAFF
-	TRBJ1-1	-	TRBV29-1	TGCAGCGTTGATAATGGGAGGGTGACTGAAGCTTTCTTT	CSVDNGRVTEAFF
-	TRBJ2-1	TRBD1	TRBV9	TGTGCCAGCAGCGTAGGTGGAGACAGGGTTTTTGAGCAGTTCTTC	CASSVGGDRVFEQFF
-	TRBJ2-3	-	TRBV7-9	TGTGCCAGCAGCCCAGGTAGGGGCATCACAGATACGCAGTATTTT	CASSPGRGITDTQYF
once	TRBJ1-6	-	TRBV9	TGTGCCAGCAGCCCCAGCAGGGCTAAGGTGTCACCCCTCCACTTT	CASSPSRAKVSPLHF
-	TRBJ2-1	-	TRBV11-2	TGTGCCAGCAGAAGGGGGGGGAGCTCCTACAATGAGCAGTTCTTC	CASRRGGSSYNEQFF
-	TRBJ2-7	TRBD2	TRBV4-2	TGTGCCAGCAGCCAAGATCCCAGCGGGAGGCCGGCCGAGCAGTACTTC	CASSQDPSGRPAEQYF
-	TRBJ2-1	TRBD2	TRBV7-8	TGTGCCAGCATGGGGGGACTAATTGAGCAGTTCTTC	CASMGGLIEQFF
-	TRBJ2-7	TRBD1	TRBV30	TGTGCCTGGAGTCTGACCCCAGGGGGCTACGAGCAGTACTTC	CAWSLTPGGYEQYF